Listed below are T cell receptor beta chains from one sample, sequenced in a study of cytomegalovirus exposure and HLA in healthy donors. Sequencing was performed with immunoSEQ multiplex PCR; in TCRdb, only in-frame clones are kept and a portion is missing. Among about 170,000 clones listed, 75% to 85% were seen once. The sequencing input was PBMCs. These receptors all come from a female donor in good health and CMV-seronegative. CDR3s include the opening cysteine and the closing phenylalanine or tryptophan. Each record gives: D gene, CDR3 length, V gene, clone size, J gene, CDR3 DNA, CDR3 protein. A D gene is named only where the DNA matches it firmly. Clone size is given for some rows only: seen once, a few or many times, or a class if the clone is expanded.

d_call: TRBD2; cdr3_length: 17; v_call: TRBV7-6; clone_size: -; j_call: TRBJ2-7; cdr3_nt: TGTGCCAGCAGCTTAGTAGCAGCGGGAGTGGCTTTGAGAGAGCAGTACTTC; cdr3_aa: CASSLVAAGVALREQYF
d_call: -; cdr3_length: 17; v_call: TRBV5-4; clone_size: -; j_call: TRBJ2-2; cdr3_nt: TGTGCCAGCAGCTTGGATGGCGGATCATGGTACACCGGGGAGCTGTTTTTT; cdr3_aa: CASSLDGGSWYTGELFF
d_call: TRBD2; cdr3_length: 19; v_call: TRBV19; clone_size: -; j_call: TRBJ2-4; cdr3_nt: TGTGCCAGTAGTACCCTGGGGACTAGCGGGGCACTAGCCAAAAACATTCAGTACTTC; cdr3_aa: CASSTLGTSGALAKNIQYF
d_call: -; cdr3_length: 15; v_call: TRBV5-1; clone_size: -; j_call: TRBJ1-2; cdr3_nt: TGCGCCAGCAGCTTGGGCCTAGACAGTAACTATGGCTACACCTTC; cdr3_aa: CASSLGLDSNYGYTF
d_call: TRBD1; cdr3_length: 16; v_call: TRBV5-1; clone_size: -; j_call: TRBJ2-6; cdr3_nt: TGCGCCAGCAGCTGGGACAGGGTGGCTGGGGCCAACGGCCTGACTTTC; cdr3_aa: CASSWDRVAGANGLTF
d_call: -; cdr3_length: 16; v_call: TRBV6-6; clone_size: -; j_call: TRBJ2-7; cdr3_nt: TGTGCCAGCAGTTTACCCCAGGGACTCAATTTAGGTGAGCAGTACTTC; cdr3_aa: CASSLPQGLNLGEQYF
d_call: -; cdr3_length: 18; v_call: TRBV9; clone_size: -; j_call: TRBJ2-3; cdr3_nt: TGTGCCAGCAGCGTAGCTAATTCTGGACACCTTAACACAGATACGCAGTATTTT; cdr3_aa: CASSVANSGHLNTDTQYF
d_call: -; cdr3_length: 15; v_call: TRBV7-3; clone_size: -; j_call: TRBJ2-2; cdr3_nt: TGTGCCAGCAGCTTAAGGGCAGGGCGGACCGGGGAGCTGTTTTTT; cdr3_aa: CASSLRAGRTGELFF
d_call: -; cdr3_length: 15; v_call: TRBV4-3; clone_size: -; j_call: TRBJ2-2; cdr3_nt: TGCGCCAGCAGCCAAAACACAGGTAACCCCGGGGAGCTGTTTTTT; cdr3_aa: CASSQNTGNPGELFF
d_call: -; cdr3_length: 14; v_call: TRBV7-9; clone_size: few; j_call: TRBJ2-7; cdr3_nt: TGTGCCACCGAGGAGGGGCTCCCGGGTAACGAGCAGTACTTC; cdr3_aa: CATEEGLPGNEQYF
d_call: -; cdr3_length: 15; v_call: TRBV6-6; clone_size: -; j_call: TRBJ2-7; cdr3_nt: TGTGCCAGCACTATATGGGGGACAACCGCTTACGAGCAGTACTTC; cdr3_aa: CASTIWGTTAYEQYF
d_call: -; cdr3_length: 14; v_call: TRBV19; clone_size: -; j_call: TRBJ1-1; cdr3_nt: TGTGCCAGTGGCCCTAGGGGGAGGAACACTGAAGCTTTCTTT; cdr3_aa: CASGPRGRNTEAFF
d_call: -; cdr3_length: 15; v_call: TRBV5-1; clone_size: -; j_call: TRBJ2-6; cdr3_nt: TGCGCCAGCAGTATCGGTCGCTCTGGGGCCAACGTCCTGACTTTC; cdr3_aa: CASSIGRSGANVLTF
d_call: -; cdr3_length: 11; v_call: TRBV7-8; clone_size: -; j_call: TRBJ1-5; cdr3_nt: TGTGCCAGCAGCCAGCAGGGGCCCCAGCATTTT; cdr3_aa: CASSQQGPQHF
d_call: TRBD1; cdr3_length: 16; v_call: TRBV28; clone_size: -; j_call: TRBJ1-6; cdr3_nt: TGTGCCAGCAGCCAGTCGACAGGGATCTATAATTCACCCCTCCACTTT; cdr3_aa: CASSQSTGIYNSPLHF
d_call: TRBD1; cdr3_length: 15; v_call: TRBV30; clone_size: -; j_call: TRBJ2-2; cdr3_nt: TGTGCCTGGAGTTCCACAGGGGGCCCCCCCGGGGAGCTGTTTTTT; cdr3_aa: CAWSSTGGPPGELFF
d_call: -; cdr3_length: 13; v_call: TRBV18; clone_size: -; j_call: TRBJ1-2; cdr3_nt: TGTGCCAGCTCACCACGGGGCTCCGATGGCTACACCTTC; cdr3_aa: CASSPRGSDGYTF
d_call: TRBD1; cdr3_length: 14; v_call: TRBV9; clone_size: -; j_call: TRBJ2-1; cdr3_nt: TGTGCCAGCAGCGAGGGGACAGGGGGCTATGAGCAGTTCTTC; cdr3_aa: CASSEGTGGYEQFF
d_call: TRBD2; cdr3_length: 15; v_call: TRBV7-2; clone_size: -; j_call: TRBJ2-1; cdr3_nt: TGTGCCAGCAGCCCCCGACTAGCGGGAGCCAATGAGCAGTTCTTC; cdr3_aa: CASSPRLAGANEQFF
d_call: -; cdr3_length: 17; v_call: TRBV19; clone_size: -; j_call: TRBJ2-1; cdr3_nt: TGTGCCAGTAGTATTTCGCTATACGGGGGAGTATACAATGAGCAGTTCTTC; cdr3_aa: CASSISLYGGVYNEQFF
d_call: TRBD1; cdr3_length: 14; v_call: TRBV10-3; clone_size: -; j_call: TRBJ2-1; cdr3_nt: TGTGCCATCAGTGTCGGACAGGGGGCGGGCGAGCAGTTCTTC; cdr3_aa: CAISVGQGAGEQFF
d_call: TRBD2; cdr3_length: 15; v_call: TRBV5-4; clone_size: -; j_call: TRBJ2-3; cdr3_nt: TGTGCCAGCAGTCCCGGACTAGCGGGAGCGGGGACGCAGTATTTT; cdr3_aa: CASSPGLAGAGTQYF
d_call: TRBD1; cdr3_length: 15; v_call: TRBV18; clone_size: -; j_call: TRBJ1-4; cdr3_nt: TGTGCCAGCTCACCTTCACAGGGGGCGAACGAAAAACTGTTTTTT; cdr3_aa: CASSPSQGANEKLFF
d_call: TRBD2; cdr3_length: 15; v_call: TRBV7-2; clone_size: -; j_call: TRBJ2-7; cdr3_nt: TGTGCCAGCAGCTCGGGGACTAGCGAAGCCTACGAGCAGTACTTC; cdr3_aa: CASSSGTSEAYEQYF
d_call: -; cdr3_length: 14; v_call: TRBV5-8; clone_size: -; j_call: TRBJ2-3; cdr3_nt: TGTGCCAGCAGCTTATCCTTCCTTACAGATACGCAGTATTTT; cdr3_aa: CASSLSFLTDTQYF
d_call: TRBD1; cdr3_length: 15; v_call: TRBV4-1; clone_size: -; j_call: TRBJ2-4; cdr3_nt: TGCGCCAGCAGCCAGGGACAGGGGACCAAAAACATTCAGTACTTC; cdr3_aa: CASSQGQGTKNIQYF
d_call: -; cdr3_length: 15; v_call: TRBV12-5; clone_size: -; j_call: TRBJ2-3; cdr3_nt: TGTGCTAGTGGTCCCTGGGGGACAAATACAGATACGCAGTATTTT; cdr3_aa: CASGPWGTNTDTQYF
d_call: -; cdr3_length: 12; v_call: TRBV28; clone_size: -; j_call: TRBJ2-7; cdr3_nt: TGTGCCAGCAGTTTCACCGGCTACGAGCAGTACTTC; cdr3_aa: CASSFTGYEQYF
d_call: -; cdr3_length: 15; v_call: TRBV7-8; clone_size: -; j_call: TRBJ1-2; cdr3_nt: TGTGCCAGCAGCTTAGGGATTTACAGGGCCTATGGCTACACCTTC; cdr3_aa: CASSLGIYRAYGYTF
d_call: -; cdr3_length: 15; v_call: TRBV18; clone_size: -; j_call: TRBJ2-5; cdr3_nt: TGTGCCAGCTCACTCGGATTACAGGGTATAGAGACCCAGTACTTC; cdr3_aa: CASSLGLQGIETQYF
d_call: -; cdr3_length: 14; v_call: TRBV29-1; clone_size: few; j_call: TRBJ1-1; cdr3_nt: TGCAGCGGGGGTGCGGGGTCGGAGAACACTGAAGCTTTCTTT; cdr3_aa: CSGGAGSENTEAFF
d_call: TRBD2; cdr3_length: 18; v_call: TRBV9; clone_size: -; j_call: TRBJ2-3; cdr3_nt: TGTGCCAGCAGCGTAGGTGCTAGCGGGAATTACAGGGCAGATACGCAGTATTTT; cdr3_aa: CASSVGASGNYRADTQYF
d_call: -; cdr3_length: 14; v_call: TRBV5-4; clone_size: -; j_call: TRBJ2-5; cdr3_nt: TGTGCCATCCTGGACAGTTTCCAACCGGAGACCCAGTACTTC; cdr3_aa: CAILDSFQPETQYF
d_call: TRBD1; cdr3_length: 17; v_call: TRBV29-1; clone_size: -; j_call: TRBJ1-2; cdr3_nt: TGCAGCGTTGAAGATCTTAAGAGACAGGGGGCGAGCTATGGCTACACCTTC; cdr3_aa: CSVEDLKRQGASYGYTF
d_call: -; cdr3_length: 13; v_call: TRBV7-9; clone_size: -; j_call: TRBJ1-3; cdr3_nt: TGTGCCAGCACCCCCCGGGGGGGAAACACCATATATTTT; cdr3_aa: CASTPRGGNTIYF
d_call: -; cdr3_length: 16; v_call: TRBV4-2; clone_size: -; j_call: TRBJ2-7; cdr3_nt: TGTGCCAGCAGCCAAGTGATGTGGGGTAGGGGCTACGAGCAGTACTTC; cdr3_aa: CASSQVMWGRGYEQYF
d_call: TRBD2; cdr3_length: 17; v_call: TRBV11-2; clone_size: -; j_call: TRBJ2-2; cdr3_nt: TGTGCCAGCAGCTTCGACGGACTAGCGGCTAATACCGGGGAGCTGTTTTTT; cdr3_aa: CASSFDGLAANTGELFF
d_call: TRBD2; cdr3_length: 14; v_call: TRBV7-2; clone_size: -; j_call: TRBJ2-7; cdr3_nt: TGTGCCAGCAGCCTTTTAGCGGGCCCCAGCGAGCAGTACTTC; cdr3_aa: CASSLLAGPSEQYF
d_call: TRBD1; cdr3_length: 14; v_call: TRBV13; clone_size: -; j_call: TRBJ1-3; cdr3_nt: TGTGCCAGCAGCCTGACAGGGTCCGGAAACACCATATATTTT; cdr3_aa: CASSLTGSGNTIYF
d_call: -; cdr3_length: 14; v_call: TRBV2; clone_size: -; j_call: TRBJ1-5; cdr3_nt: TGTGCCAGCAGCTACGGGGGAGGGATGCGGCCCCAGCATTTT; cdr3_aa: CASSYGGGMRPQHF
d_call: -; cdr3_length: 15; v_call: TRBV14; clone_size: -; j_call: TRBJ2-6; cdr3_nt: TGTGCCAGCAGCCAAGAACACTCTGGGGCCAACGGCCTGACTTTC; cdr3_aa: CASSQEHSGANGLTF
d_call: -; cdr3_length: 13; v_call: TRBV28; clone_size: few; j_call: TRBJ2-1; cdr3_nt: TGTGCCAGCACTTCAGGAGGAGTGGGGGAGCAGTTCTTC; cdr3_aa: CASTSGGVGEQFF
d_call: TRBD2; cdr3_length: 17; v_call: TRBV9; clone_size: few; j_call: TRBJ2-3; cdr3_nt: TGTGCCAGCAGCGATCTGGTAGCGGGGGGCCGCACAGATACGCAGTATTTT; cdr3_aa: CASSDLVAGGRTDTQYF
d_call: -; cdr3_length: 13; v_call: TRBV15; clone_size: -; j_call: TRBJ1-2; cdr3_nt: TGTGCCACCAGCGGGGACAATGACTATGGCTACACCTTC; cdr3_aa: CATSGDNDYGYTF
d_call: TRBD2; cdr3_length: 15; v_call: TRBV7-6; clone_size: -; j_call: TRBJ2-1; cdr3_nt: TGTGCCAGCAGCTCCACTAGCGGGCCAGACAATGAGCAGTTCTTC; cdr3_aa: CASSSTSGPDNEQFF
d_call: -; cdr3_length: 13; v_call: TRBV6-5; clone_size: few; j_call: TRBJ2-7; cdr3_nt: TGTGCCAGCAGTTACGAGGGCTCCTACGAGCAGTACTTC; cdr3_aa: CASSYEGSYEQYF
d_call: -; cdr3_length: 15; v_call: TRBV7-2; clone_size: -; j_call: TRBJ1-5; cdr3_nt: TGTGCCAGCAGCTTAGAGGGGACAAACGGTCAGCCCCAGCATTTT; cdr3_aa: CASSLEGTNGQPQHF
d_call: -; cdr3_length: 17; v_call: TRBV7-9; clone_size: -; j_call: TRBJ2-3; cdr3_nt: TGTGCCAGCAGCTCCCATGCCGGGACACAGAGCACAGATACGCAGTATTTT; cdr3_aa: CASSSHAGTQSTDTQYF
d_call: -; cdr3_length: 14; v_call: TRBV6-5; clone_size: -; j_call: TRBJ1-2; cdr3_nt: TGTGCCAGCAGTTATGTGGCGGCACGCTATGGCTACACCTTC; cdr3_aa: CASSYVAARYGYTF
d_call: -; cdr3_length: 14; v_call: TRBV5-6; clone_size: -; j_call: TRBJ2-5; cdr3_nt: TGTGCCAGCAGCTTATCAGGGTATGGAGAGACCCAGTACTTC; cdr3_aa: CASSLSGYGETQYF
d_call: TRBD1; cdr3_length: 19; v_call: TRBV15; clone_size: few; j_call: TRBJ1-4; cdr3_nt: TGTGCCACCAGCAGAGATTACGGGACAGGGGGGACCTCTAATGAAAAACTGTTTTTT; cdr3_aa: CATSRDYGTGGTSNEKLFF
d_call: -; cdr3_length: 15; v_call: TRBV6-6; clone_size: -; j_call: TRBJ1-3; cdr3_nt: TGTGCCAGCAGTTACTCCGGGGGCTCTGGAAACACCATATATTTT; cdr3_aa: CASSYSGGSGNTIYF
d_call: -; cdr3_length: 12; v_call: TRBV5-4; clone_size: -; j_call: TRBJ1-2; cdr3_nt: TGTGCCAGCAGCGTAACAGACTATGGCTACACCTTC; cdr3_aa: CASSVTDYGYTF
d_call: TRBD1; cdr3_length: 13; v_call: TRBV6-6; clone_size: -; j_call: TRBJ1-1; cdr3_nt: TGTGCCAGCAGTTACGGCAGGGGGACTGAAGCTTTCTTT; cdr3_aa: CASSYGRGTEAFF
d_call: TRBD2; cdr3_length: 14; v_call: TRBV19; clone_size: -; j_call: TRBJ2-1; cdr3_nt: TGTGCCAGTAGTATTGGGACTAGCGGGATTGAGCAGTTCTTC; cdr3_aa: CASSIGTSGIEQFF
d_call: -; cdr3_length: 13; v_call: TRBV15; clone_size: -; j_call: TRBJ1-1; cdr3_nt: TGTGCCACCAGCAGAGATATGAACACTGAAGCTTTCTTT; cdr3_aa: CATSRDMNTEAFF
d_call: TRBD1; cdr3_length: 17; v_call: TRBV5-1; clone_size: -; j_call: TRBJ2-7; cdr3_nt: TGCGCCAGCAGCTTACGCCCCTCTACAGGGGTTAACAACGAGCAGTACTTC; cdr3_aa: CASSLRPSTGVNNEQYF
d_call: -; cdr3_length: 16; v_call: TRBV28; clone_size: -; j_call: TRBJ1-3; cdr3_nt: TGTGCCAGCAACCCGGGACACCTCATCTCTGGAAACACCATATATTTT; cdr3_aa: CASNPGHLISGNTIYF